These 30 T cell receptor beta chains originate from one sample sequenced in a study of T cells in women clearing cervical HPV infection. The protocol was immunoSEQ multiplex PCR, while the TCRdb copy is restricted to in-frame clones and leaves out a portion. The sample's table shows over 25,000 clones. The sequenced sample consisted of blood buffy coat. All receptors derive from a woman between 18 and 70 years old with a cervical HPV16 infection that either progressed to CIN3+ or cleared (not recorded which).

To note about this clone: The CDR3 end is not reached by the read, which stops 3 residues before it; the germline J gene fills it in. The genes are TRBV7-6 and TRBJ2-7; 10 bases agree with TRBD1. Germline CDR1 and CDR2: SGHVS and FNYEAQ. The junction had 1 base not matched to a gene; V was cut back by 5 bases and J by 3 bases. The CDR3 covers 13 residues. The part of the CDR3 DNA that was read is TGTGCCAGCAGCCGGACAGGGGGCTACGAG. It specifies CASSRTGGYE. From start to end, the CDR3 is CASSRTGGYEQYF.

Notes on this clone: The missing CDR3 end, 3 residues past where the read stops, is filled in from the germline J gene. This chain uses TRBV28 with TRBJ1-3; D gene ambiguous. Germline CDR1 and CDR2: MDHEN and SYDVKM. V gave up 4 bases and J gave up 3 bases, with 7 bases separating them. The CDR3 runs 13 residues. CDR3 DNA, as far as it was read: TGTGCCAGCAGTTATGGCGGTGGAAACACC. Encoded protein: CASSYGGGNT. The whole CDR3 region reads CASSYGGGNTIYF.

Details on this clone: The read stops 3 residues short of the end of the CDR3; the missing end is completed from the germline J gene. The rearrangement joins TRBV2 to TRBJ2-2; D remains unclear. The CDR3 is 14 amino acids. Germline CDR1 SNHLY, CDR2 FYNNEI. V was clipped by 2 bases and J by 4 bases, with 8 bases between them. The CDR3 reads CASSEIPVTGELFF. The sequenced CDR3 bases are TGTGCCAGCAGTGAAATACCGGTCACCGGGGAG.

About this clone itself: The read gets to within 3 residues of the CDR3 end, and the germline J gene fills in the rest. This sequence joins TRBV30 and TRBJ1-2, with a possible D match to TRBD1 (6 bases). V dropped 3 bases and J dropped 2 bases, with 7 bases sitting between them. In germline, CDR1 is GTSNPN, CDR2 SVGIG (reference sequence). The CDR3 loop spans 12 amino acids. CDR3 bases read: TGTGCCTGGAGGCAGGGGAACTATGGC. This encodes CAWRQGNYG. The full CDR3 protein is CAWRQGNYGYTF.

For this clone: Sequencing ends 3 residues short of the CDR3 end; the germline J gene provides the rest. The gene calls are TRBV7-6 and TRBJ2-3; D possibly corresponds to TRBD2 (5 bases). Per the germline V gene, CDR1 is SGHVS and CDR2 is FNYEAQ. The CDR3 has 14 residues. Partial CDR3 DNA: TGTGCCAGCAGCTTAATCGGGGTTCAAGAGACG. This codes for CASSLIGVQET. In full, the CDR3 reads CASSLIGVQETQYF.

With regard to this clone: The read is 3 residues too short to cover the CDR3 end, so that end is filled in from the germline J gene. The chain couples TRBV4-2 to TRBJ2-3; 8 nucleotides agree with TRBD1. Germline values: CDR1 LGHNA, CDR2 YNFKEQ. V lost 3 bases to trimming and J lost 5 bases; unmatched junction nucleotides: 7. CDR3 length equals 15 residues. The CDR3: CASSQRTGREDTQYF. The CDR3 DNA, read in part, is TGTGCCAGCAGCCAGAGGACAGGGCGGGAAGATACG.

About this clone: The read halts 3 residues ahead of the CDR3 end, with the missing end drawn from the germline J gene. The chain is built from TRBV19 and TRBJ2-4; TRBD2 is a possible D gene (7 bases). The CDR3 extends over 15 amino acids. Germline CDR1 reads LNHDA; CDR2 reads SQIVND (reference sequence). The DNA read from the CDR3 is TGTGCCAGTAATGCCCGAGGCGGGGGCGGATATGGT. Translated: CASNARGGGGYG. In full, the CDR3 reads CASNARGGGGYGQYF.

In regard to this clone: The read gets to within 3 residues of the CDR3 end, and the germline J gene fills in the rest. The chain carries TRBV19 and TRBJ2-3, with a weak D call TRBD2 (5 bases). The CDR3 totals 16 residues. The germline gives CDR1 LNHDA, CDR2 SQIVND (reference sequence). CDR3 DNA (partial): TGTGCCAGTAGTATAGGTAGTTATGGAGGCGGTGAGACG. Residues: CASSIGSYGGGET. The full CDR3 is CASSIGSYGGGETQYF.

Details on this clone: The sequenced fragment ends 3 residues before the CDR3 boundary, so the rest is inferred from the germline J gene. The rearrangement joins TRBV20-1 to TRBJ1-1; no reliable D call. Germline V gives CDR1 DFQATT, CDR2 SNEGSKA (reference sequence). Trimming stripped 2 bases from V and 5 bases from J, with 9 bases between. This CDR3 is 12 amino acids long. CDR3 DNA, as far as it was read: TGCAGTGCTAGAAGGCGGGAGACTGAA. This codes for CSARRRETE. The entire CDR3 protein reads CSARRRETEAFF.

Comments on this clone: The missing CDR3 end, 3 residues past where the read stops, is filled in from the germline J gene. The V call is TRBV7-9, the J call TRBJ2-2; D remains ambiguous. The V and J ends lost 11 bases and 6 bases respectively, with 10 bases between them. The CDR3 has 11 amino acids. In germline, CDR1 is SEHNR, CDR2 FQNEAQ (reference sequence). CDR3 protein: CASNPPGELFF. CDR3 DNA, as far as it was read: TGTGCCTCAAATCCCCCCGGGGAG.

Remarks on this clone: One end of the junction fails to match germline, which may point to a read error. Read sequence stops 3 residues before the CDR3 end, and the germline J gene provides the missing end. Other nucleotide sequences from this sample produce the same CDR3. The genes are TRBV18 and TRBJ1-3; D unclear. The CDR3 totals 17 residues. CDR1 KGHSH and CDR2 LQKENI come from the germline V gene. CDR3 sequence: CASSPPAGWSSGNTIYF. The sequenced CDR3 bases are TGTGCCAGCTCACCACCGGCAGGCTGGAGCTCTGGAAACACG.

A note on this clone: The sequenced fragment ends 3 residues before the CDR3 boundary, so the rest is inferred from the germline J gene. This chain uses TRBV20-1 with TRBJ2-2; D unresolved. Germline loops: CDR1 DFQATT, CDR2 SNEGSKA (reference sequence). The CDR3 covers 13 residues. The DNA read from the CDR3 is TGCAGTGCTTCCAACGCGGTGAATGAAAAG. It encodes CSASNAVNEK. The entire CDR3 protein is CSASNAVNEKLFF.

Here the CDR3 reads CASSPPGRGGTDTQYF. Partial CDR3 DNA: TGTGCCAGCTCACCACCGGGGAGGGGAGGCACAGATACG. The chain combines TRBV18 with TRBJ2-3; 7 bases match TRBD2. The read ends 3 residues before the CDR3 terminus; that terminus is restored from the germline J gene. J lost 1 base, V lost 0 bases, and 4 bases had no gene match. Germline V lookup: CDR1 KGHSH, CDR2 LQKENI. CDR3 length equals 16 residues. The whole variable domain, remainder taken from reference TRBV18 and TRBJ2-3, is NAGVMQNPRHLVRRRGQEARLRCSPMKGHSHVYWYRQLPEEGLKFMVYLQKENIIDESGMPKERFSAEFPKEGPSILRIQQVVRGDSAAYFCASSPPGRGGTDTQYFGPGTRLTVL.

Note on this clone: The junction differs from germline at one of its ends, possibly a read error. The CDR3 end falls 3 residues outside the read, so it is completed with the germline J gene. Other DNA sequences in the same sample also yield this CDR3. The rearrangement joins TRBV7-3 to TRBJ1-3; D uncertain. Germline lookup yields CDR1 SGHTA and CDR2 FQGTGA. This CDR3 is 15 amino acids long. CDR3 DNA, as far as it was read: TGTGCCAGCAGCTTAAGCGGAAACTCTGGAAACACG. Encoded protein: CASSLSGNSGNT. The whole CDR3 sequence reads CASSLSGNSGNTIYF.

Regarding this clone: The CDR3 is cut off 3 residues early in the read; its end comes from the germline J gene. J is TRBJ2-2 and V is TRBV5-1; tentatively, D is TRBD1 (5 bases). V dropped 0 bases and J dropped 1 base, with 7 bases sitting between them. The CDR3 sequence is 15 residues long. The germline gives CDR1 SGHRS, CDR2 YFSETQ. CDR3 amino acids: CASSLVGQNTGELFF. Incomplete CDR3 DNA: TGCGCCAGCAGCTTGGTCGGACAGAACACCGGGGAG.

As regards this clone: With the read ending 3 residues before the CDR3 end, the germline J gene is used to fill in that end. The chain combines TRBV5-1 with TRBJ2-7; a weak D match, TRBD2 (5 bases). Germline loops: CDR1 SGHRS, CDR2 YFSETQ. With 0 bases removed from V and 0 bases from J, the gap between germline ends came to 19 bases. The length of the CDR3 is 18 residues. The CDR3 loop reads CASSLDPSRALDSYEQYF. CDR3 bases read: TGCGCCAGCAGCTTGGACCCCTCGCGGGCCCTCGACTCCTACGAG.

Comment on this clone: The read ends 3 residues before the CDR3 terminus; that terminus is restored from the germline J gene. The rearrangement joins TRBV29-1 to TRBJ2-1; 8 bases line up with TRBD1. Germline values: CDR1 SQVTM, CDR2 ANQGSEA. Trimming at V came to 3 bases and at J to 9 bases, leaving 16 bases not matched to a gene. The CDR3 has 16 residues. The CDR3 bases that were read are TGCAGCGTTGATGGGGCAGGGGGCCCCACCGGACTTGAG. Its translation: CSVDGAGGPTGLE. The full CDR3 protein reads CSVDGAGGPTGLEQFF.

As to this clone: The read gets to within 3 residues of the CDR3 end, and the germline J gene fills in the rest. The chain joins TRBV6-4 to TRBJ1-1; 7 bases agree with TRBD1. The germline CDR1 and CDR2 sequences are MRHNA and SNTAGT. This CDR3 is 15 amino acids long. The CDR3 is CASSDPRGSYRGAFF. The CDR3 bases that were read are TGTGCCAGCAGTGACCCTAGGGGCAGCTACAGGGGA.

The sequenced CDR3 bases are TGCGCCAGCAGCCATCAGGGGTCTGAA. It translates to CASSHQGSE. The entire CDR3 sequence reads CASSHQGSEAFF. The chain couples TRBV5-1 to TRBJ1-1; TRBD1 might be the D (6 bases). The CDR3 is cut off 3 residues early in the read; its end comes from the germline J gene. The V and J ends lost 4 bases and 6 bases respectively, with 10 bases between them. Per germline, CDR1 SGHRS and CDR2 YFSETQ. This CDR3 comprises 12 residues.

For this clone: The read ends 3 residues before the CDR3 terminus; that terminus is restored from the germline J gene. The chain has TRBV7-3 and TRBJ2-1; 11 bases are shared with TRBD2. Germline CDR1 and CDR2: SGHTA and FQGTGA. The CDR3 totals 15 residues. Germline trimming cut 5 bases from V and 9 bases from J; bases unmatched to any gene: 9. The CDR3 protein is CASSPRTSGPGEQFF. The CDR3 bases that were read are TGTGCCAGCAGCCCAAGGACTAGCGGGCCCGGTGAG.

On this clone itself: The read stops 3 residues short of the end of the CDR3; the missing end is completed from the germline J gene. This chain uses TRBV30 with TRBJ1-1; 8 positions agree with TRBD1. This CDR3 is built from 16 residues. V shed 4 bases and J 0 bases; nucleotides not matched to a gene: 10. Germline-derived CDR1 and CDR2 are GTSNPN and SVGIG (reference sequence). The CDR3: CAWNAPGQVLNTEAFF. The CDR3 DNA, read in part, is TGTGCCTGGAATGCACCGGGACAGGTCTTGAACACTGAA.

On this clone itself: The missing CDR3 end, 3 residues past where the read stops, is filled in from the germline J gene. The chain links TRBV7-3 to TRBJ2-3; D may be TRBD2 (6 bases). The CDR3 is 15 residues long. CDR1 and CDR2 from the germline V gene are SGHTA and FQGTGA. The CDR3 bases that were read are TGTGCCAGCAGTTCTCACCGGGGAGGCCAAGAGACG. Protein sequence: CASSSHRGGQET. Given in full, the CDR3 is CASSSHRGGQETQYF.

The CDR3 bases that were read are TGTGCCAGCAGTTCCTCGGACAGGGTAGGAGATACG. This sequence encodes CASSSSDRVGDT. The whole CDR3 region reads CASSSSDRVGDTQYF. The gene calls are TRBV27 and TRBJ2-3, with TRBD1 matching over 8 bases. The CDR3 end is not reached by the read, which stops 3 residues before it; the germline J gene fills it in. CDR3 length: 15 amino acids. The germline V gene encodes CDR1 MNHEY and CDR2 SMNVEV (reference sequence). The V segment lost 4 bases and the J segment 5 bases; nucleotides outside the gene matches: 8.

With respect to this clone: The sequence runs out 3 residues before the end of the CDR3; the remainder is reconstructed from the germline J gene. This chain joins TRBV19 and TRBJ2-7; the match to TRBD2 covers 7 bases. The germline V gene encodes CDR1 LNHDA and CDR2 SQIVND (reference sequence). The CDR3 is 15 residues long. V was clipped by 3 bases and J by 3 bases; unmatched bases: 8. Incomplete CDR3 DNA: TGTGCCAGTAGTATTGGTCTAGCGGCCCTCTACGAG. It yields the protein CASSIGLAALYE. The CDR3 in its entirety is CASSIGLAALYEQYF. Complete variable domain (other parts from reference TRBV19 and TRBJ2-7): DGGITQSPKYLFRKEGQNVTLSCEQNLNHDAMYWYRQDPGQGLRLIYYSQIVNDFQKGDIAEGYSVSREKKESFPLTVTSAQKNPTAFYLCASSIGLAALYEQYFGPGTRLTVT.

Note on this clone: From the germline J gene comes the end of the CDR3, since the read stops 3 residues before it. The rearrangement joins TRBV19 to TRBJ1-4; tentative D call: TRBD1 (5 bases). The germline V gene has CDR1 LNHDA and CDR2 SQIVND (reference sequence). CDR3 size: 13 residues. Trimming stripped 6 bases from V and 3 bases from J, with 8 bases between. CDR3 DNA, as far as it was read: TGTGCCAGTAGGGGGCAGGCTAATGAAAAA. Protein: CASRGQANEK. The entire CDR3 protein reads CASRGQANEKLFF. The whole variable domain, remainder taken from reference TRBV19 and TRBJ1-4, is DGGITQSPKYLFRKEGQNVTLSCEQNLNHDAMYWYRQDPGQGLRLIYYSQIVNDFQKGDIAEGYSVSREKKESFPLTVTSAQKNPTAFYLCASRGQANEKLFFGSGTQLSVL.

CDR3 loop: CASSLSGRNEKLFF. CDR3 bases read: TGCGCCAGCAGCTTGAGCGGGAGGAATGAAAAG. The chain is built from TRBV5-1 and TRBJ2-2, with TRBD2 matching 9 bases. The CDR3 end is not reached by the read, which stops 3 residues before it; the germline J gene fills it in. The CDR3 length is 14 residues. The V gene's germline CDR1 is SGHRS and CDR2 YFSETQ.

Turning to this clone: The read halts 3 residues ahead of the CDR3 end, with the missing end drawn from the germline J gene. This sequence joins TRBV19 and TRBJ2-1, with TRBD2 matching 11 bases. The germline V gene has CDR1 LNHDA and CDR2 SQIVND (reference sequence). V gave up 3 bases and J gave up 7 bases; unmatched junction bases: 5. The CDR3 is 15 amino acids. CDR3 region: CASSIIAGGPNEQFF. CDR3 bases read: TGTGCCAGTAGTATTATAGCGGGAGGGCCAAATGAG.

With regard to this clone: The sequence runs out 3 residues before the end of the CDR3; the remainder is reconstructed from the germline J gene. The chain employs TRBV20-1 and TRBJ2-1, with 7 bases fitting TRBD1. The CDR3 is 17 amino acids. V was clipped by 6 bases and J by 8 bases; unmatched bases: 22. CDR1 and CDR2 from the germline V gene are DFQATT and SNEGSKA (reference sequence). The CDR3 bases that were read are TGCAGTGCCTCCGAGGGAAGGGGGCTAATAATTGGCTATGAG. As protein: CSASEGRGLIIGYE. The CDR3 reads in full as CSASEGRGLIIGYEQFF.

Points on this clone: The read ends 3 residues early relative to the CDR3; the germline J gene fills the gap. The J gene is TRBJ2-2, the V gene TRBV19; possible D gene TRBD2, 5 bases. The germline gives CDR1 LNHDA, CDR2 SQIVND (reference sequence). CDR3 size: 16 residues. V dropped 5 bases and J dropped 4 bases, with 17 bases sitting between them. The part of the CDR3 DNA that was read is TGTGCCAGTAGTCTCGTCCGCGGGCCGCCCACCGGGGAG. Its translation is CASSLVRGPPTGE. The whole CDR3 sequence reads CASSLVRGPPTGELFF.

As for this clone: The CDR3 goes on 3 residues after the read ends, and that part is filled in from the germline J gene. The chain joins TRBV29-1 to TRBJ2-2; maybe TRBD1 (7 bases). Germline CDR1 reads SQVTM; CDR2 reads ANQGSEA. The CDR3 extends over 14 amino acids. Trimming removed 6 bases at V and 2 bases at J, with 13 bases between. The part of the CDR3 DNA that was read is TGCAGCGTGGAGGGACAGCCCAACACCGGGGAG. It translates to CSVEGQPNTGE. In full, the CDR3 is CSVEGQPNTGELFF.